Listed here is a single T cell receptor (beta chain). This sample is drawn from a study of blood T cell repertoires in COVID-19. Background on the study: The study drew acute and convalescent COVID-19 samples from the United States, Italy and Spain. PBMCs, B-cell-depleted T cells, or T cells provided the cDNA or gDNA that made up the material.

The CDR3 is 15 amino acids. Germline CDR1 is SGHRS and CDR2 is YFSETQ. The V segment lost 4 bases and the J segment 5 bases; nucleotides outside the gene matches: 9. Original processing methods: Estimates of nucleated cell counts were drawn from the amplification of reference gene primers. Data came from immunoSEQ multiplex PCR; TCRdb stores just in-frame clones and leaves some out. Clone size and the V and J calls come from that table; the DNA yielded D and trimming. The sample has approximately 290,000 clones, about 88% seen once. This receptor was identified in a woman aged 55-70 years with acute or convalescent COVID-19. This chain joins TRBV5-1 and TRBJ2-1; 7 positions agree with TRBD1. Sequenced input: peripheral blood. The CDR3 protein is CASSRQGVGDNEQFF. In DNA form, the CDR3 reads TGCGCCAGCAGCCGACAGGGAGTGGGGGACAATGAGCAGTTCTTC.